This T cell receptor beta chain was captured in a study of CD8 T cells in ankylosing spondylitis (dated by TCRdb to the late 2010s). Notes on the research overall: To find TCR variants linked to disease, the study profiled T cell receptor beta repertoires in ankylosing spondylitis patients and healthy donors. The full study cohort was made up of 20 to 25 ankylosing spondylitis patients and roughly 98 healthy donors. Peripheral blood was sampled, and synovial fluid was also collected from ankylosing spondylitis patients.

This clonotype was recorded many times. It lacks a known antigen. There are no base qualities to consult, and no much larger clone falls within one base. TCRdb records Illumina HiSeq 2500 as the sequencer. TCR beta libraries were prepared by quantitative 5'-RACE with molecular barcodes. The source study handled its data this way. A new computational method based on a probabilistic model of VDJ rearrangement was used to identify disease-linked TCR variants. Clones were called with MiXCR by TCRdb after fastp trimmed the public reads at Q25, and only in-frame beta chains were retained. When rows share a CDR3 protein, they turn into one entry using the most common DNA and genes. The V and J calls follow TCRdb's processing rather than the paper's. Counted in this sample were 200,000 to 300,000 distinct CDR3 sequences; roughly 10% of them appeared once. Of the sample, about 3% is held by the ten largest clones.

V loses 0 bases, J loses 6 bases, and the germline ends lie 6 bases apart. As encoded in the germline V gene (reference sequence), CDR1 is DFQATT while CDR2 is SNEGSKA. The CDR3, from cysteine to phenylalanine, totals 12 residues. Only the CDR3 part of the read is kept: 36 bases, read in frame from the first base. Overall results and qualifications from the work: The disease-linked clones showed a CD8+ phenotype and occurred at relatively low frequencies in peripheral blood. The disease-linked clones were reported as significantly enriched in matched synovial fluid samples from ankylosing spondylitis patients. Some motif variants had previously been reported in the synovial fluid and blood of reactive arthritis patients, which suggests shared mechanisms of disease initiation. Blood from ankylosing spondylitis patients appeared to be characterized by a TCR beta motif made up of 8 or 9 highly homologous amino acid variants.

The sequence came from a male donor with ankylosing spondylitis or in good health (not recorded which). The material sequenced was blood, either unsorted or a sorted T cell fraction (not recorded which). The chain links TRBV20-1 with TRBJ1-5; the D gene identity is not certain. CDR3 region: CSAREGIQPQHF. The nucleotides are TGCAGTGCTAGAGAGGGAATTCAGCCCCAGCATTTT.